The sample holds a few counts of the clone carrying this TCR beta chain. No antigen is known for it. TCRdb called the 5' RACE reads again in MiXCR, with one record for every CDR3 protein. This repertoire shows roughly 500,000 distinct CDR3 sequences, around 20% found once; its top ten account for 0.8% to 1%. This entry belongs to a study of identical twins. Points from the study as a whole: Within monozygotic twins, out-of-frame TCR alpha sharing was underestimated by the models.

V shed 2 bases and J shed 4 bases, with 15 bases lying between them. Germline V CDR1 and CDR2: LGHDT, YNNKEL (reference sequence). This CDR3 spans 16 amino acids. The same sample was also used in a study of T cells expressing NK-cell markers.

The chain employs TRBV3-1 and TRBJ1-3; D perhaps matches TRBD1 (6 bases). This clonotype was sampled from a woman under 30 in good health. Specimen: CD4+ T cells sorted from blood. The CDR3 bases are TGTGCCAGCAGCCAAACTTGGGGGGGCGACGGAAACACCATATATTTT. Translated, it gives CASSQTWGGDGNTIYF.